This T cell receptor (beta chain) was sequenced during a study of T cells in tumors after PD-1 blockade. Sequencing was performed with immunoSEQ multiplex PCR; in TCRdb, only in-frame clones are kept and a portion is missing. The sample lists some 48,000 clones, 79% occurring once. Germline V gives CDR1 SGDLS, CDR2 YYNGEE. Trimming cost V 3 bases and J 1 base, with 14 bases left between them. The CDR3 runs 15 residues. Sequenced material: PBMCs, taken before anti-PD-1 treatment. This TCR came from a human donor with basal cell carcinoma. This rearrangement joins TRBV9 to TRBJ2-7, with a tentative D call TRBD1 (6 bases). The CDR3 region is CASSATPDSSYEQYF. The CDR3 DNA reads TGTGCCAGCAGCGCAACCCCGGACAGTTCCTACGAGCAGTACTTC.